Here is one T cell receptor (beta chain) with its context. Its target is not known. At one of its ends the junction is not consistent with the germline gene, which may arise from a read error. Sequencing was performed with immunoSEQ multiplex PCR; in TCRdb, only in-frame clones are kept and a portion is missing. The repertoire holds fewer than 120,000 clones, roughly 90% seen once, with roughly 15% in the top ten. This entry is derived from a study of T cell responses to AZD1222 COVID-19 vaccine. Findings and limits, study-wide: Across the whole spike, CD4 TCRs peaked at regions 160-218 and 743-854. Clonal diversity was possibly underestimated, and white British individuals and females predominated among donors.

Germline V gives CDR1 KGHSH, CDR2 LQKENI. The CDR3 has 12 residues. This material consisted of peripheral blood, taken 28 days after the second AZD1222 dose. This chain uses TRBV18 with TRBJ2-7; a possible D gene is TRBD2 (6 bases). This TCR derives from an adult who received the AZD1222 COVID-19 vaccine. CDR3 nucleotide sequence: TGTGCCAGCTCTCGCTCGGAGGGGATCGAGAACTTC. This gives the protein CASSRSEGIENF.